The clone carrying this T cell receptor beta chain has only a few counts. The data were taken from a study of T-cell memory formation after mild COVID-19. TCRdb redid the calling of the 5' RACE reads with MiXCR, one entry per CDR3 protein. The repertoire holds 180,000 or so distinct CDR3 sequences, with more than 9% as singletons. Sequenced: PBMCs or a T cell subset sorted from them (not recorded which). This TCR came from a man in his late teens or twenties who had mild COVID-19 (a few samples of this study predate the infection). Cell type and time point are not known.

The CDR3 reads CASARRGLAGAQETQYF. The CDR3 DNA reads TGTGCCAGCGCTCGGCGGGGACTAGCGGGGGCACAAGAGACCCAGTACTTC. The gene calls are TRBV3-1 and TRBJ2-5; 14 nucleotides agree with TRBD2. CDR3 length equals 17 residues. J was trimmed by 2 bases and V by 8 bases; bases with no gene match: 10. Per the germline V gene, CDR1 is LGHDT and CDR2 is YNNKEL (reference sequence).